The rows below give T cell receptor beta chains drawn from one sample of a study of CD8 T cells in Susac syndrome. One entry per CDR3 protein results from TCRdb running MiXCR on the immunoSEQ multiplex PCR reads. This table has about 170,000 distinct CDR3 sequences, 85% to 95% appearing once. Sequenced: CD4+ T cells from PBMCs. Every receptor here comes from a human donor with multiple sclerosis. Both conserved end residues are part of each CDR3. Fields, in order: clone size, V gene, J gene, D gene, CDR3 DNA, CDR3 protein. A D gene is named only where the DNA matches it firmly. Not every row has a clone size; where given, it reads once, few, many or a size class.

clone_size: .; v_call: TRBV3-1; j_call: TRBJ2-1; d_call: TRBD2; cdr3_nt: TGTGCCAGCAGCCCGTATCTAGCGGGCGTGTACAATGAGCAGTTCTTC; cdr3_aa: CASSPYLAGVYNEQFF
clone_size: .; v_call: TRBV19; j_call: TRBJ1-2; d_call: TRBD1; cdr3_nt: TGTGCCAGTAGTCGGGGACAGGGGGCGTCGGGCGGTGGCTACACCTTC; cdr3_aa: CASSRGQGASGGGYTF
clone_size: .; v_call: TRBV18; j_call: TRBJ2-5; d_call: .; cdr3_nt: TGTGCCAGCTCGTCCGTGGGAGGGGGAGAGACCCAGTACTTC; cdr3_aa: CASSSVGGGETQYF
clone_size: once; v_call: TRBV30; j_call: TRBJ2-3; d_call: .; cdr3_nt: TGTGCCTGGAGTGTCATGCCTTTGCAGGATACGCAGTATTTT; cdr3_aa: CAWSVMPLQDTQYF
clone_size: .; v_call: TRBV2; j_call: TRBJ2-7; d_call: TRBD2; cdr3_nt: TGTGCCAGCAGTTCCCAGATCAGCGGGAGTGGCTACGAGCAGTACTTC; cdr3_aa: CASSSQISGSGYEQYF
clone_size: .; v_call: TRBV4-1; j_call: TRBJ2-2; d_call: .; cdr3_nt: TGCGCCAGCAGCCGGTTCCAAGAGGGGGAGCTGTTTTTT; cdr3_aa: CASSRFQEGELFF
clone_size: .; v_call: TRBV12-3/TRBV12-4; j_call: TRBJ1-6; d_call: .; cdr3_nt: TGTGCCAGCAGTCGACAGCACCCTAATTCACCCCTCCACTTT; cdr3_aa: CASSRQHPNSPLHF
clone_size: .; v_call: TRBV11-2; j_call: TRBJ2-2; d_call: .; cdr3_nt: TGTGCCAGCAGCCGGCAGGGCAGGCCGAACACCGGGGAGCTGTTTTTT; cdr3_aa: CASSRQGRPNTGELFF
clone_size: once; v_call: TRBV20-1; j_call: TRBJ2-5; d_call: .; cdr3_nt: TGCAGTGCTAGAGATCTCGACCTGCAAGAGACCCAGTACTTC; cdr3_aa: CSARDLDLQETQYF
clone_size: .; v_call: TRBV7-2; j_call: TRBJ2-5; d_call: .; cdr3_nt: TGTGCCAGCAGCTGGGGTCCAAGCGGGACCCAGTACTTC; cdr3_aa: CASSWGPSGTQYF
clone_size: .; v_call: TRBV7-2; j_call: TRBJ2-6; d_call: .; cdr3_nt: TGTGCCAGCAGCTTAATAGGGACCACCTCTGGGGCCAACGTCCTGACTTTC; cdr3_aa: CASSLIGTTSGANVLTF
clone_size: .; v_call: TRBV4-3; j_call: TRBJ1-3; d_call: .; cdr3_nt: TGCGCCAGCAGCCAAGACGGACAGCCATTCTCTGGAAACACCATATATTTT; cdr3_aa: CASSQDGQPFSGNTIYF
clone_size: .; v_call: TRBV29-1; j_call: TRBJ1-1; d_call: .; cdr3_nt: TGCAGCGTTGAGGAGACACGAACCGCTTTCTTT; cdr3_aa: CSVEETRTAFF
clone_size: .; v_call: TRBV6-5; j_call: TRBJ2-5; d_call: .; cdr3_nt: TGTGCCAGCAGTCGGGACATCGAAGGGAGGGAGACCCAGTACTTC; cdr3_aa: CASSRDIEGRETQYF
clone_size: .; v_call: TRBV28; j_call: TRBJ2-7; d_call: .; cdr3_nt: TGTGCCAGCAGTTTAGGCGGAAGAGAATCCGAGCAGTACTTC; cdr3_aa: CASSLGGRESEQYF
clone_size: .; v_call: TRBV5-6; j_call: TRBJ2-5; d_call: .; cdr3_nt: TGTGCCAGCAGCTTACGTAAGGGAGCCCAAGAGACCCAGTACTTC; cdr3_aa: CASSLRKGAQETQYF
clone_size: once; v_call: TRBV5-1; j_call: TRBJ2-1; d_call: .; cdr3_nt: TGCGCCAGCAGCTTAGGAGGGAGGTCCGGAAATGAGCAGTTCTTC; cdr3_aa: CASSLGGRSGNEQFF
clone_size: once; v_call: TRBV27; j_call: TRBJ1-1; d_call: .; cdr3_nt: TGTGCCGGCATTAAGGCGTCGGATTCTTTCTTT; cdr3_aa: CAGIKASDSFF
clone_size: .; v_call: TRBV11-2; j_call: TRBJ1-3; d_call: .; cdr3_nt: TGTGCCAGCAGCTTATTGGGAAACAGATTAATCCGAAACACCATATATTTT; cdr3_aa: CASSLLGNRLIRNTIYF
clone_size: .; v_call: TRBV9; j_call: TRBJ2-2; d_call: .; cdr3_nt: TGTGCCAGCAGCGTAGTCGGGCAGGCGAACACCGGGGAGCTGTTTTTT; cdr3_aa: CASSVVGQANTGELFF
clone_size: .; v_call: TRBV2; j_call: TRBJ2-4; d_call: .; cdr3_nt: TGTGCCAGCAGTGGACCGGGGGACGGGGCCAAAAACATTCAGTACTTC; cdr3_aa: CASSGPGDGAKNIQYF
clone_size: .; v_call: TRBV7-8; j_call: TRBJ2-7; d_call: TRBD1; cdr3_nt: TGTGCCAGCAGCCATGGGACAGGGGATGGCTACGAGCAGTACTTC; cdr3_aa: CASSHGTGDGYEQYF
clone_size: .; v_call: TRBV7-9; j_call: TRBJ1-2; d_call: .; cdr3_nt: TGTGCCAGCAGCTTAGACAGTTATGGTGGCTACACCTTC; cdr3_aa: CASSLDSYGGYTF
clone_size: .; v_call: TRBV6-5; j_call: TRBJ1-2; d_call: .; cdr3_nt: TGTGCCAGCAGTTACTCGTACAGGGCTGGTGGCTACACCTTC; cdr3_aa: CASSYSYRAGGYTF
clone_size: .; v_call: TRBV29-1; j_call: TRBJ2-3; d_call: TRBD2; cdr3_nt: TGCAGCGTTGGGCTAGCGGGGGATACGCAGTATTTT; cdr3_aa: CSVGLAGDTQYF
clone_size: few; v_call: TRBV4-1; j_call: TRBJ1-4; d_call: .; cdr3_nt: TGCGCCAGCAGCCAGAACGGGAGTCCTTATGAAAAACTGTTTTTT; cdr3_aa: CASSQNGSPYEKLFF
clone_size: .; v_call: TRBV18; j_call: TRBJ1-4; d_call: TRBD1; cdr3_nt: TGTGCCAGCTCACCCGACAGGGTTGAAAAACTGTTTTTT; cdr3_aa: CASSPDRVEKLFF
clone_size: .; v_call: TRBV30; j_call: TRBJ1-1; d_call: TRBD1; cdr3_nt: TGTGCCTGGAGTGTAACAGGGGAGGGGGAAGCTTTCTTT; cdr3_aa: CAWSVTGEGEAFF
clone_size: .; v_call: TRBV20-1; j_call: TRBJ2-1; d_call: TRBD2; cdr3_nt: TGCAGTGCTAGATCCGGGAGGGGGAGAGGCGATGAGCAGTTCTTC; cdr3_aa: CSARSGRGRGDEQFF
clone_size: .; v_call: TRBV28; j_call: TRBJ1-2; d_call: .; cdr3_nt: TGTGCCAGCCAAGGGGTTCCTCATGGCTACACCTTC; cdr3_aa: CASQGVPHGYTF
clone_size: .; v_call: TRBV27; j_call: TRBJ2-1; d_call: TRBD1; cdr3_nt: TGTGCCAGCGCCCCGGGACAGCTAGTATACAATGAGCAGTTCTTC; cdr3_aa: CASAPGQLVYNEQFF
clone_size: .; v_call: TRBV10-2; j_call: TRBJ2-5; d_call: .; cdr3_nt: TGCGCCAGCAAAAGGAGAGGCGTAGAGACCCAGTACTTC; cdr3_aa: CASKRRGVETQYF
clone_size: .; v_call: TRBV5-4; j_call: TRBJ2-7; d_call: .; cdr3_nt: TGTGCCAGCAGCCCGACGATGCAGAACCCCTACGAGCAGTACTTC; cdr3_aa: CASSPTMQNPYEQYF
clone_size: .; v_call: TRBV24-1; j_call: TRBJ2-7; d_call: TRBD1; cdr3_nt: TGTGCCACCTCTCCCGGGACAGGTACTTCCTACGAGCAGTACTTC; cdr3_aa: CATSPGTGTSYEQYF
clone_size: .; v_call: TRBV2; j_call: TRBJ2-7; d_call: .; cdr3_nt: TGTGCCAGCAGCCCGGGCCCAGCCTACGAGCAGTACTTC; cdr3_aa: CASSPGPAYEQYF
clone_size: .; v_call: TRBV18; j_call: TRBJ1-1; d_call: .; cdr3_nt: TGTGCCAGCTCACCAGACGGGGCGGAAGCTTTCTTT; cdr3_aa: CASSPDGAEAFF
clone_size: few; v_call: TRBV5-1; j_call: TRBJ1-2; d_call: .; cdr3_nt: TGCGCCAGCAGCGGGGCCTACTATGGCTACACCTTC; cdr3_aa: CASSGAYYGYTF
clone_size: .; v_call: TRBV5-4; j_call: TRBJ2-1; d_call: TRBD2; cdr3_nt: TGTGCCAGCAGCTTGGCCGGGGCTAGCGGCCCCTACAATGAGCAGTTCTTC; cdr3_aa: CASSLAGASGPYNEQFF
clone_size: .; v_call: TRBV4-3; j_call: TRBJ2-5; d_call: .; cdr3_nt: TGCGCCAGCAGCCCCCGAGGGCTGGGCGGGGAGACCCAGTACTTC; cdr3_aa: CASSPRGLGGETQYF
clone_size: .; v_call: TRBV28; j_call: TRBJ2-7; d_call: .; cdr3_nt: TGTGCCAGCAGTTTACCCGGACAGACCTCCTACGAGCAGTACTTC; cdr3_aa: CASSLPGQTSYEQYF
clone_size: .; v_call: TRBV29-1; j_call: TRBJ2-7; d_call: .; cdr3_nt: TGCAGCGTCGCGAAGCCGTACTCCTACGAGCAGTACTTC; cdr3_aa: CSVAKPYSYEQYF
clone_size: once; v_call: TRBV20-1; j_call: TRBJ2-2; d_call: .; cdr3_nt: TGCAGTGCTATGGATAGGGTCCACACCGGGGAGCTGTTTTTT; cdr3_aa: CSAMDRVHTGELFF
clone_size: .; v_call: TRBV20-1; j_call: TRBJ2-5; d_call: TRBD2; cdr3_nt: TGCAGTGCTAGAGAGGTAGCGGGGGGCACCCGTGGCCAGTACTTC; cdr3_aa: CSAREVAGGTRGQYF
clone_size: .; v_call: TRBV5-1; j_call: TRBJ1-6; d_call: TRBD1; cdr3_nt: TGCGCCAGCAGCGTGGGACAGGGCGATTCACCCCTCCACTTT; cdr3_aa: CASSVGQGDSPLHF
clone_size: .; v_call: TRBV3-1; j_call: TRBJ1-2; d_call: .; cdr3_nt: TGTGCCAGCAGCCAAGATTCCAGGAGGGGTGGCTACACCTTC; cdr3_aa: CASSQDSRRGGYTF
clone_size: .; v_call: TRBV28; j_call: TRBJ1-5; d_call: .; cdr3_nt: TGTGCCAGCAGTTCGGACAGCCTTCCAACTAATCAGCCCCAGCATTTT; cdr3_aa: CASSSDSLPTNQPQHF
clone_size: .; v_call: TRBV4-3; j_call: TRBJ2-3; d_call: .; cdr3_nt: TGCGCCAGCAGCCAAGTCGCTACTAGCTCCCCCACAGATACGCAGTATTTT; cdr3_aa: CASSQVATSSPTDTQYF